This T cell receptor beta chain appears in the sequencing data of a study of blood T cell repertoires in COVID-19. On the study more broadly: Spain, Italy and the United States supplied samples that represented acute and convalescent COVID-19. Nucleic acid was either cDNA or gDNA, and it came from T cells, B-cell-depleted T cells, or PBMCs.

Per the original data handling: Scientists estimated how many nucleated cells there were by amplifying reference gene primers. The assay was immunoSEQ multiplex PCR, and TCRdb's table has in-frame clones only and misses some. The V and J calls and clone size were taken over from that table, and D and trimming were inferred from the DNA. The sample records 120,000 to 150,000 clones, around four fifths being singletons. Trimming left V 4 bases short and J 8 bases short, with 24 bases between. CDR3 length equals 17 residues. Germline V gene data show CDR1 as SEHNR and CDR2 as FQNEAQ (reference sequence).

V and J are TRBV7-9 and TRBJ2-4, with D possibly matching TRBD1 (5 bases). This clonotype was obtained from a human donor in a cohort sampled during active COVID-19. The sample was peripheral blood. This CDR3 reads CASSSRYQGGDRDIQYF. In nucleotides, the CDR3 is TGTGCCAGCAGCTCTAGGTACCAGGGTGGCGATAGGGACATTCAGTACTTC.